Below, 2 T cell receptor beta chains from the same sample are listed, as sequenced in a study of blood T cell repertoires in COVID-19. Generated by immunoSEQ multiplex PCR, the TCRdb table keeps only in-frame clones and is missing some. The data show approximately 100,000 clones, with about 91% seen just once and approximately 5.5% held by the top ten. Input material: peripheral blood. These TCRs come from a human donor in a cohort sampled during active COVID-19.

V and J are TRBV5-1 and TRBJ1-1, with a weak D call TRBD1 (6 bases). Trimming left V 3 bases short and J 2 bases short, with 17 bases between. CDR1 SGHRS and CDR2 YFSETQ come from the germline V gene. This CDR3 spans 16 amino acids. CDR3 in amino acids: CASSSQGTPPNTEAFF. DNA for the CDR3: TGCGCCAGCAGCTCGCAGGGGACACCCCCTAACACTGAAGCTTTCTTT.

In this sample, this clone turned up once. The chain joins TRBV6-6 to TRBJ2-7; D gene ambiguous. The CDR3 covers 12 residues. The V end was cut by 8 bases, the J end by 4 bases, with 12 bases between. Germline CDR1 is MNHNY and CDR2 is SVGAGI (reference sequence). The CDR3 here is CASSGIDYEQYF. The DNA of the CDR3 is TGTGCCAGCTCAGGCATTGATTACGAGCAGTACTTC.